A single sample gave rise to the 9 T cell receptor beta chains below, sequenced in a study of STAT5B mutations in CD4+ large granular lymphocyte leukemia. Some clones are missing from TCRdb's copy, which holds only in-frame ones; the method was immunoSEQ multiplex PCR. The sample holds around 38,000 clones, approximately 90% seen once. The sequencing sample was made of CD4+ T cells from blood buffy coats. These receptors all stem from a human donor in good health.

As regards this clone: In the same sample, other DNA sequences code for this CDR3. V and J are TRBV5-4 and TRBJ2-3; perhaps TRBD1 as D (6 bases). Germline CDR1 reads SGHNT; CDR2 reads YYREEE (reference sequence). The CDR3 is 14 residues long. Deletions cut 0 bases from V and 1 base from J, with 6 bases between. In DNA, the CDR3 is TGTGCCAGCAGCTTGGCAGGGGGCACAGATACGCAGTATTTT. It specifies CASSLAGGTDTQYF.

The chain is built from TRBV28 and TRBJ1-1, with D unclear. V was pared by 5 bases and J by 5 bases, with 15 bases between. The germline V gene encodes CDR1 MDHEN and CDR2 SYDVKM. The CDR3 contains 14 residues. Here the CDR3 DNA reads TGTGCCAGCAGTCTATTGCGGGGAGCGACTGAAGCTTTCTTT. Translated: CASSLLRGATEAFF.

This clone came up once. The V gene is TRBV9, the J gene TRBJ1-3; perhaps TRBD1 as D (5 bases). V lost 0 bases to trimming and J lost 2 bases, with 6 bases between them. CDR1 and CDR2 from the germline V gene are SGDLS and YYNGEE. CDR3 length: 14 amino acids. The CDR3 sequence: CASSVGGTGNTIYF. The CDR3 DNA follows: TGTGCCAGCAGCGTAGGGGGCACTGGAAACACCATATATTTT.

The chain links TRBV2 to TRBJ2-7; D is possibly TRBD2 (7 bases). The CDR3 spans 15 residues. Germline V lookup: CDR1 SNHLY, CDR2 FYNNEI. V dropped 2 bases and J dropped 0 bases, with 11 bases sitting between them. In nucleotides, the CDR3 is TGTGCCAGCAGTGAAAGGGGGGGATACTCCTACGAGCAGTACTTC. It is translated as CASSERGGYSYEQYF. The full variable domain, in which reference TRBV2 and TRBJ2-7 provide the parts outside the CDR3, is EPEVTQTPSHQVTQMGQEVILRCVPISNHLYFYWYRQILGQKVEFLVSFYNNEISEKSEIFDDQFSVERPDGSNFTLKIRSTKLEDSAMYFCASSERGGYSYEQYFGPGTRLTVT.

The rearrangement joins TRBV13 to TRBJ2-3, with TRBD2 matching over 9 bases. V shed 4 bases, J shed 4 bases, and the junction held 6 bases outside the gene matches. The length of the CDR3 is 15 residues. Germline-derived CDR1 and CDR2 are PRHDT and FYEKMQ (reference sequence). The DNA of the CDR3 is TGTGCCAGCAGCTCTGTGGCGGGAGGGGCAGATACGCAGTATTTT. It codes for CASSSVAGGADTQYF.

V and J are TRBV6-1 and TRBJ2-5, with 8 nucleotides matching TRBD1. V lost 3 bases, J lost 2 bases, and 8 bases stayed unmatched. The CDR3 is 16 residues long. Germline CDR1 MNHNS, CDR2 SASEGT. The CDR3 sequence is CASSEGRQGWQETQYF. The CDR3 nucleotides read TGTGCCAGCAGTGAGGGAAGACAGGGGTGGCAAGAGACCCAGTACTTC.

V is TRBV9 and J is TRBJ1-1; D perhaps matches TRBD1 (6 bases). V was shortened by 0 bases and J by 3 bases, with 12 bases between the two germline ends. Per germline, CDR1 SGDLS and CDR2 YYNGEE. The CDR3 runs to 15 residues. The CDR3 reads CASSVVGGQDTEAFF. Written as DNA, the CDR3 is TGTGCCAGCAGCGTAGTGGGGGGCCAGGACACTGAAGCTTTCTTT.

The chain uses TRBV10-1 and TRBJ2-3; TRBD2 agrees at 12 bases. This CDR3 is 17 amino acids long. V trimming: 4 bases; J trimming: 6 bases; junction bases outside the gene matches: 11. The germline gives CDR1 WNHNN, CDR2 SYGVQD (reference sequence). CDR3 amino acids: CASSGGSSGRAGDTQYF. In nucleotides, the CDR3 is TGCGCCAGCAGTGGTGGCTCTAGCGGGAGGGCCGGGGATACGCAGTATTTT.

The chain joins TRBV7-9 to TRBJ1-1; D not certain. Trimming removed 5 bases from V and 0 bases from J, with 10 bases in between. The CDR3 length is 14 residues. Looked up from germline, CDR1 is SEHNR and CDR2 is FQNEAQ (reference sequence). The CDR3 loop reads CASSQFRMNTEAFF. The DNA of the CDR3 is TGTGCCAGCAGCCAATTCAGGATGAACACTGAAGCTTTCTTT. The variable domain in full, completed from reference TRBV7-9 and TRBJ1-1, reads DTGVSQNPRHKITKRGQNVTFRCDPISEHNRLYWYRQTLGQGPEFLTYFQNEAQLEKSRLLSDRFSAERPKGSFSTLEIQRTEQGDSAMYLCASSQFRMNTEAFFGQGTRLTVV.